The next 22 T cell receptor beta chains were all read from a single sample in a study of T cells in Graves' hyperthyroidism and ophthalmopathy. What was amplified from RNA transcripts were TCR beta CDR3 regions. TCR CDR3 underwent first-round RT-PCR with the HTBI primer set. One entry per CDR3 protein results from TCRdb running MiXCR on the multiplex PCR reads. The table has around 340,000 distinct CDR3 sequences, about 20% seen once. Sequenced material: blood. These receptors came from a woman in her forties or fifties with Graves' hyperthyroidism.

This clonotype was recorded at least ten times. This chain uses TRBV3-1 with TRBJ1-2, with TRBD1 as a possible D gene (6 bases). CDR1 LGHDT and CDR2 YNNKEL come from the germline V gene (reference sequence). The V end was cut by 7 bases, the J end by 8 bases, with 14 bases between. CDR3 length: 12 residues. The CDR3 DNA is TGTGCCAGCACCAACAGGGTGGGAGGCTACACCTTC. This gives the protein CASTNRVGGYTF.

CDR3 sequence (DNA): TGCAGTGCTTACTCGCTCCACGGGTACAATGAGCAGTTCTTC. Amino acids: CSAYSLHGYNEQFF. The chain couples TRBV20-1 to TRBJ2-1; no definite D call. This CDR3 is 14 amino acids long. Germline V gene data show CDR1 as DFQATT and CDR2 as SNEGSKA (reference sequence). V lost 5 bases to trimming and J lost 4 bases, with 15 bases between them.

The chain recombines TRBV5-1 with TRBJ1-4; D is undetermined. Trimming took off 4 bases at V and 5 bases at J, with 12 bases between the two ends. The CDR3 sequence is 14 residues long. Germline lookup yields CDR1 SGHRS and CDR2 YFSETQ. CDR3 DNA sequence: TGCGCCAGCAGCCCCACTCCTTTAAATGAAAAACTGTTTTTT. Translating gives CASSPTPLNEKLFF.

Concerning this clonotype itself: Since a much larger clone is just one base distant, this may be a read error. The DNA of the CDR3 is TGTGCCAGCAGCGCTACCGGGACACCACTAGCGAATGAGCAGTTCTTC. Protein sequence: CASSATGTPLANEQFF. This rearrangement joins TRBV7-3 to TRBJ2-1, with D perhaps TRBD2 (7 bases). The CDR3 length is 16 residues. Germline V gene data show CDR1 as SGHTA and CDR2 as FQGTGA. V was trimmed by 5 bases and J by 7 bases, leaving 21 bases between them. The entire variable domain, with the rest obtained from reference TRBV7-3 and TRBJ2-1, is as follows: GAGVSQTPSNKVTEKGKYVELRCDPISGHTALYWYRQSLGQGPEFLIYFQGTGAADDSGLPNDRFFAVRPEGSVSTLKIQRTERGDSAVYLCASSATGTPLANEQFFGPGTRLTVL.

This clonotype was seen ten or more times. The gene calls are TRBV6-5 and TRBJ1-1, with D uncertain. The germline V gene encodes CDR1 MNHEY and CDR2 SVGAGI. CDR3 length: 14 residues. The V and J ends lost 0 bases and 1 base respectively, with 6 bases between them. The CDR3 DNA reads as TGTGCCAGCAGTTACTCGCAGGCGAACACTGAAGCTTTCTTT. Amino acid sequence: CASSYSQANTEAFF.

This clonotype came up many times. The rearrangement links TRBV5-1 to TRBJ2-1, with 7 bases identical to TRBD1. Germline V gives CDR1 SGHRS, CDR2 YFSETQ. V lost 2 bases and J lost 2; bases outside the gene matches: 7. The CDR3 runs to 16 residues. The CDR3, as DNA: TGCGCCAGCAGCTTAGAGGGGGCATCGCCCTACAATGAGCAGTTCTTC. Residues: CASSLEGASPYNEQFF.

The chain has TRBV3-1 and TRBJ2-3; D perhaps matches TRBD2 (5 bases). There are 15 residues in the CDR3. Germline values: CDR1 LGHDT, CDR2 YNNKEL (reference sequence). The V gene lost 4 bases and the J gene lost 2 bases, with 13 bases spanning the gap. DNA of the CDR3: TGTGCCAGCAGCCGGACTCCGGGTCTCACAGATACGCAGTATTTT. Its translation: CASSRTPGLTDTQYF.

This clonotype was seen only a few times. The chain uses TRBV27 and TRBJ2-2, with D tentatively TRBD1 (5 bases). V lost 3 bases, J lost 4 bases, and 18 bases lay in between. Germline V gives CDR1 MNHEY, CDR2 SMNVEV (reference sequence). This CDR3 has 17 amino acids. CDR3: CASSFGSPKGPTGELFF. Written as DNA, the CDR3 is TGTGCCAGCAGTTTTGGATCCCCGAAGGGGCCCACCGGGGAGCTGTTTTTT.

This clonotype was seen repeatedly, ten times or more. The chain combines TRBV18 with TRBJ1-1; D remains ambiguous. Per germline, CDR1 KGHSH and CDR2 LQKENI. The CDR3 contains 13 residues. The germline V and J ends were trimmed by 6 bases and 0 bases, with 8 bases remaining between them. The CDR3 sequence is CASSGWVNTEAFF. CDR3 coding DNA: TGTGCCAGCTCCGGGTGGGTGAACACTGAAGCTTTCTTT.

This clonotype has a count of ten or more. V gene TRBV28 combines with J gene TRBJ1-5, with a possible D match to TRBD1 (6 bases). The length of the CDR3 is 14 residues. Germline V gene data show CDR1 as MDHEN and CDR2 as SYDVKM. V lost 5 bases, J lost 2 bases, and 10 bases lay in between. This CDR3 is CASSHRVGNQPQHF. Here the CDR3 DNA reads TGTGCCAGCAGTCACAGGGTTGGCAATCAGCCCCAGCATTTT.

This clonotype was picked up a small number of times. This chain connects TRBV5-1 to TRBJ2-2; weak D call: TRBD2 (6 bases). This CDR3 is 16 amino acids long. Trimming removed 0 bases from V and 1 base from J, with 10 bases in between. The germline V gene encodes CDR1 SGHRS and CDR2 YFSETQ. CDR3 region: CASSLGGELNTGELFF. Written as DNA, the CDR3 is TGCGCCAGCAGCTTGGGGGGGGAATTGAACACCGGGGAGCTGTTTTTT.

The chain joins TRBV3-1 to TRBJ2-7, with TRBD2 matching 12 bases. The trim removed 3 bases at V and 7 bases at J, leaving 10 bases unmatched. Per the germline V gene, CDR1 is LGHDT and CDR2 is YNNKEL (reference sequence). The CDR3 sequence is 16 residues long. The CDR3 bases are TGTGCCAGCAGCCAGAGTCTAGCGGGAGGGCCGCGAGAGCAGTACTTC. Protein: CASSQSLAGGPREQYF.

This clonotype showed up many times. DNA of the CDR3: TGTGCCAGCAGCGCCAACCTGAAGGAGACCCAGTACTTC. As protein: CASSANLKETQYF. The V and J genes are TRBV7-3 and TRBJ2-5; D uncertain. V was pared by 5 bases and J by 5 bases, with 12 bases between. Germline V lookup: CDR1 SGHTA, CDR2 FQGTGA. The CDR3 covers 13 residues.

Only a few counts were recorded for this clonotype. The rearrangement joins TRBV2 to TRBJ1-5, with D perhaps TRBD1 (6 bases). Germline CDR1 SNHLY, CDR2 FYNNEI. The CDR3 contains 15 residues. V gave up 5 bases and J gave up 4 bases, with 15 bases separating them. The CDR3 protein is CASSPTGGHNQPQHF. The CDR3, as DNA: TGTGCCAGCAGTCCGACCGGGGGACATAATCAGCCCCAGCATTTT.

The V call is TRBV19, the J call TRBJ1-3; the match to TRBD1 covers 7 bases. CDR3 size: 13 residues. V lost 8 bases, J lost 2 bases, and 3 bases stayed unmatched. Germline loops: CDR1 LNHDA, CDR2 SQIVND (reference sequence). CDR3 nucleotide sequence: TGTGCCAGTTTACAGGGGACTGGAAACACCATATATTTT. This codes for CASLQGTGNTIYF. The whole variable domain, remainder taken from reference TRBV19 and TRBJ1-3, is DGGITQSPKYLFRKEGQNVTLSCEQNLNHDAMYWYRQDPGQGLRLIYYSQIVNDFQKGDIAEGYSVSREKKESFPLTVTSAQKNPTAFYLCASLQGTGNTIYFGEGSWLTVV.

This clonotype appeared many times. The rearrangement uses TRBV7-8 and TRBJ2-5, with 9 bases aligning to TRBD2. Germline V gives CDR1 SGHVS, CDR2 FQNEAQ. CDR3 length: 16 residues. V lost 5 bases and J lost 0; bases outside the gene matches: 7. The CDR3: CASSVLAGWNQETQYF. CDR3 sequence (DNA): TGTGCCAGCAGCGTACTAGCGGGTTGGAACCAAGAGACCCAGTACTTC.

This clonotype has at least ten counts. The chain has TRBV2 and TRBJ2-1; 10 bases align to TRBD2. The CDR3 sequence is 16 residues long. Germline lookup yields CDR1 SNHLY and CDR2 FYNNEI. Trimming took 3 bases from V and 2 from J; bases not matched to a gene: 4. The CDR3 sequence is CASSDPSGGAYNEQFF. CDR3 DNA sequence: TGTGCCAGCAGTGACCCCAGCGGGGGGGCCTACAATGAGCAGTTCTTC.

This clonotype was counted many times. The chain has TRBV6-1 and TRBJ1-1, with unresolved D. Trimming removed 7 bases from V and 1 base from J, with 10 bases in between. The CDR3 is made up of 13 amino acids. CDR1 and CDR2 from the germline V gene are MNHNS and SASEGT. Here the CDR3 reads CASTTPQNTEAFF. CDR3 DNA: TGTGCCAGCACCACGCCACAGAACACTGAAGCTTTCTTT.

This clonotype showed up many times. The chain carries TRBV9 and TRBJ1-1, with D unclear. V gave up 2 bases and J gave up 1 base, with 6 bases separating them. Germline-derived CDR1 and CDR2 are SGDLS and YYNGEE. The CDR3 length is 13 residues. The CDR3 loop reads CASSVQENTEAFF. CDR3 nucleotide sequence: TGTGCCAGCAGCGTTCAGGAGAACACTGAAGCTTTCTTT. The entire variable domain, with the rest obtained from reference TRBV9 and TRBJ1-1, is as follows: DSGVTQTPKHLITATGQRVTLRCSPRSGDLSVYWYQQSLDQGLQFLIQYYNGEERAKGNILERFSAQQFPDLHSELNLSSLELGDSALYFCASSVQENTEAFFGQGTRLTVV.

The chain employs TRBV7-8 and TRBJ2-1, with TRBD1 identical over 8 bases. The junction had 9 bases not matched to a gene; V was cut back by 7 bases and J by 7 bases. The CDR3 covers 14 residues. Germline CDR1 SGHVS, CDR2 FQNEAQ. CDR3 protein: CASTISRGQNEQFF. The CDR3 DNA follows: TGTGCCAGCACCATTTCCAGGGGGCAGAATGAGCAGTTCTTC.

This clonotype was counted many times. V gene TRBV9 combines with J gene TRBJ2-3; 10 nucleotides match TRBD2. This CDR3 has 16 amino acids. V gave up 3 bases and J gave up 1 base; unmatched junction bases: 5. The germline V gene has CDR1 SGDLS and CDR2 YYNGEE. CDR3 coding DNA: TGTGCCAGCAGCGATGGACTAGCGGAGGGCACAGATACGCAGTATTTT. This gives the protein CASSDGLAEGTDTQYF.

The V call is TRBV5-4, the J call TRBJ2-1; possible D gene TRBD1, 6 bases. CDR1 SGHNT and CDR2 YYREEE come from the germline V gene (reference sequence). The ends were cut back, 1 base at V and 6 bases at J, with 8 bases in the middle. The CDR3 extends over 13 amino acids. CDR3: CASSLSGANEQFF. Written as DNA, the CDR3 is TGTGCCAGCAGCTTGTCAGGGGCCAATGAGCAGTTCTTC.